This T cell receptor (beta chain) is from a study of spatial heterogeneity in lung cancer. Study context: Mean representation of each unique TCR and UMI combination in the raw reads exceeded nine occurrences.

Time point defined: blood at routine non-recurrence follow-up after resection. Unsorted whole RNA samples from tumor, nontumor lung or frozen PBMC were sequenced. The germline CDR1 and CDR2 sequences are LNHDA and SQIVND (reference sequence). This CDR3 comprises 14 residues. V shed 6 bases and J 5 bases; nucleotides not matched to a gene: 5. TCRdb passed the 5' RACE reads through MiXCR, listing each CDR3 protein once. The sample carries about 120,000 distinct CDR3 sequences, 10% to 15% recorded once. This clonotype appeared a single time. The V call is TRBV19, the J call TRBJ2-1; 9 bases agree with TRBD2. This material consisted of PBMCs, taken at follow-up. The receptor comes from a male donor with early-stage non-small cell lung cancer. CDR3: CASRRGGRNNEQFF. DNA for the CDR3: TGTGCCAGTAGGCGGGGGGGAAGGAACAATGAGCAGTTCTTC.